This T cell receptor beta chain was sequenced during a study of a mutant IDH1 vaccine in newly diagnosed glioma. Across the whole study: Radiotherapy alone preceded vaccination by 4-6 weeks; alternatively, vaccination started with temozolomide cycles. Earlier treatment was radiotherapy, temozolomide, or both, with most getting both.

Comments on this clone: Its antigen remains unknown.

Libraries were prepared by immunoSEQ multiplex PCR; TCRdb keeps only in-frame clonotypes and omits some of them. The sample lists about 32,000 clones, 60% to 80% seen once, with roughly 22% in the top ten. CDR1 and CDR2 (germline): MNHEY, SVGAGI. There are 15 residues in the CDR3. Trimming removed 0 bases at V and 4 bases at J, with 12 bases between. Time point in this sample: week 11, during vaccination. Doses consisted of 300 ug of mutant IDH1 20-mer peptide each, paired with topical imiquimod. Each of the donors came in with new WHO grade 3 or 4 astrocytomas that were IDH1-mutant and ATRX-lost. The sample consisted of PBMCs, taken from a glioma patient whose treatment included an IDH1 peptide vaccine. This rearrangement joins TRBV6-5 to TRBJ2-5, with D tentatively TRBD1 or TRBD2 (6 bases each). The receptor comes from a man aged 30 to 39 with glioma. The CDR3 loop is CASSYSTGGPETQYF. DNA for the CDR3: TGTGCCAGCAGTTACTCCACCGGGGGCCCAGAGACCCAGTACTTC.